Reported below is one T cell receptor (beta chain). Its antigen is undetermined. The source of the sample is a study of Ad26.COV2.S vaccination and SARS-CoV-2 variants. Study background: Intramuscular Ad26.COV2.S at 5x10^10 or 1x10^11 viral particles. Study findings and constraints: Comparable non-spike TCR breadth was observed in vaccine and placebo recipients.

V gave up 6 bases and J gave up 3 bases, with 9 bases separating them. The germline gives CDR1 MNHEY, CDR2 SVGEGT. CDR3 size: 12 residues. Produced via immunoSEQ multiplex PCR; TCRdb's table is partial and in-frame only. Of about 680,000 clones in the sample, more than 70% are singletons; the top ten hold around 1.4%. This sample's treatment: over 15 received Ad26.COV2.S at low or high dose, single or two shots; 5 received placebo; per-sample allocation not given. Day 63 following the first vaccine or placebo injection was when the samples were taken. Source: peripheral blood, taken in a trial of Ad26.COV2.S vaccine versus placebo. The receptor's source is a person between 18 and 65 years old who received the Ad26.COV2.S COVID-19 vaccine or a placebo. V is TRBV6-2 or TRBV6-3 and J is TRBJ2-7, with D possibly TRBD2 on 5 matching bases. CDR3 DNA sequence: TGTGCCAGCAGCCCAGGACTCTACGAGCAGTACTTC. Its protein product is CASSPGLYEQYF.